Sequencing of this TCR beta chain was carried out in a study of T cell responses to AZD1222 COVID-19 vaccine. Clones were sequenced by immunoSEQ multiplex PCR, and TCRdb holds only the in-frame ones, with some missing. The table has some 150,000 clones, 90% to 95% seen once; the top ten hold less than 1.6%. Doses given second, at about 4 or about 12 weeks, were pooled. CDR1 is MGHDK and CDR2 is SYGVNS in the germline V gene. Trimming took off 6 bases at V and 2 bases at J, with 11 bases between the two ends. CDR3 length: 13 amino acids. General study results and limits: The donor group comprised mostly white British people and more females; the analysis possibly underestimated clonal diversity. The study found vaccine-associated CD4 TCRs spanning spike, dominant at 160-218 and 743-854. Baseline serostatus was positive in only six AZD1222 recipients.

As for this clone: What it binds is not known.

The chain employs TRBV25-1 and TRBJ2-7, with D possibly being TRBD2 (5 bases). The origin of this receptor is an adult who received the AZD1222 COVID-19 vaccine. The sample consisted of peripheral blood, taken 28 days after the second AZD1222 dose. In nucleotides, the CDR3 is TGTGCCAGCAGCGAGGGCCCGACCTACGAGCAGTACTTC. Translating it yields CASSEGPTYEQYF.